The next 6 T cell receptor beta chains were all read from a single sample in a study of blood T cell repertoires in COVID-19. TCRdb's table, derived via immunoSEQ multiplex PCR, lists solely in-frame clones and lacks some. This sample has about half a million clones; 70% to 90% occur once, and the top ten carry just over 8%. The sequenced material came from PBMCs or T cells enriched from blood (not recorded which). The receptors originated from a woman in her sixties or seventies who had recovered from COVID-19.

V usage is TRBV27 and J usage is TRBJ2-1, with 14 bases identical to TRBD2. Germline trimming cut 7 bases from V and 7 bases from J; bases unmatched to any gene: 3. This CDR3 is built from 14 residues. CDR1 and CDR2 (germline): MNHEY, SMNVEV (reference sequence). The CDR3 region is CASIGTSGGNEQFF. The CDR3 region has the DNA TGTGCCAGCATCGGGACTAGCGGGGGTAATGAGCAGTTCTTC.

The V call is TRBV20-1, the J call TRBJ1-1; D not resolved. From germline, CDR1 is DFQATT and CDR2 SNEGSKA (reference sequence). CDR3 size: 11 residues. V was trimmed by 5 bases and J by 7 bases, leaving 11 bases between them. CDR3 DNA sequence: TGCAGTGCTCCCAGGATTAGTGAAGCTTTCTTT. This codes for CSAPRISEAFF.

The chain recombines TRBV6-5 with TRBJ2-3, with 7 nucleotides matching TRBD2. V lost 6 bases to trimming and J lost 1 base; unmatched junction nucleotides: 7. Per germline, CDR1 MNHEY and CDR2 SVGAGI. This CDR3 has 15 residues. The CDR3 nucleotides read TGTGCCAGCAGGCCCGTGGGGGGGGGCACAGATACGCAGTATTTT. Translating gives CASRPVGGGTDTQYF.

In its sample, this clone was seen once. J is TRBJ1-4 and V is TRBV19, with 11 bases identical to TRBD1. The V and J ends lost 5 bases and 6 bases, in that order; junction bases with no gene match: 8. The CDR3 loop spans 16 amino acids. Germline V lookup: CDR1 LNHDA, CDR2 SQIVND (reference sequence). The DNA for the CDR3 is TGTGCCAGTAGTCGGACAGGGGGCATGGGGGATGAAAAACTGTTTTTT. This sequence encodes CASSRTGGMGDEKLFF.

This chain uses TRBV27 with TRBJ2-7; TRBD1 matches 10 bases. Per germline, CDR1 MNHEY and CDR2 SMNVEV (reference sequence). The CDR3 has 14 residues. V shed 8 bases and J 7 bases; nucleotides not matched to a gene: 11. The CDR3 is CASRQGAVQGEQYF. The CDR3 DNA is TGTGCCAGCCGACAGGGGGCGGTCCAAGGAGAGCAGTACTTC.

The chain links TRBV24-1 to TRBJ1-2, with 10 bases fitting TRBD1. Per germline, CDR1 KGHDR and CDR2 SFDVKD. The CDR3 has 17 residues. V shed 3 bases, J shed 2 bases, and the junction held 8 bases outside the gene matches. The chain's CDR3 is CATSDRMTGGANYGYTF. CDR3 sequence (DNA): TGTGCCACCAGTGATCGAATGACAGGGGGCGCGAACTATGGCTACACCTTC.